This is a list of T cell receptor beta chains from one sample in a study of blood T cell repertoires in COVID-19. Repertoires were generated with immunoSEQ multiplex PCR, while TCRdb's copy carries only in-frame clones and drops some. The sample includes 150,000 or so clones, 75% to 90% seen only once; the top ten take about 6%. What was sequenced was peripheral blood. Source of these receptors: an older man with acute or convalescent COVID-19. CDR3s include the opening cysteine and the closing phenylalanine or tryptophan. Each record gives: D gene, clone size, V gene, J gene, CDR3 protein, CDR3 DNA. D genes are given only for firm matches. Some rows mark clone size as missing; the rest say once, few, many or name a class of expanded clone.

.	.	TRBV12-3/TRBV12-4	TRBJ2-5	CASASRETQYF	TGTGCCAGCGCCTCTCGGGAGACCCAGTACTTC
.	few	TRBV7-9	TRBJ1-6	CASSLGGTLSPLHF	TGTGCCAGCAGCTTAGGGGGCACCCTTTCACCCCTCCACTTT
TRBD1	.	TRBV28	TRBJ1-1	CASRSFRDRGGTEAFF	TGTGCCAGCAGGTCCTTCCGGGACAGGGGGGGAACTGAAGCTTTCTTT
TRBD2	.	TRBV3-1/TRBV3-2	TRBJ2-2	CASSQEFAGGRTGELFF	TGTGCCAGCAGCCAAGAATTTGCGGGAGGTAGGACCGGGGAGCTGTTTTTT
.	.	TRBV29-1	TRBJ1-4	CSVGVREGEKLFF	TGCAGCGTTGGGGTCAGAGAGGGTGAAAAACTGTTTTTT
TRBD2	.	TRBV19	TRBJ2-7	CASREAGGSYEQYF	TGTGCCAGTAGGGAGGCGGGGGGATCCTACGAGCAGTACTTC
.	.	TRBV4-1	TRBJ2-3	CASSQGLVVADTQYF	TGCGCCAGCAGCCAAGGACTAGTAGTAGCAGATACGCAGTATTTT
.	few	TRBV7-2	TRBJ1-1	CASSGHQNTEAFF	TGTGCCAGCAGCGGACATCAGAACACTGAAGCTTTCTTT
.	.	TRBV15	TRBJ2-1	CATSRDQAYNEQFF	TGTGCCACCAGCAGAGATCAAGCTTACAATGAGCAGTTCTTC
.	.	TRBV2	TRBJ1-3	CASLDRGSGNTIYF	TGTGCCAGCTTAGACCGCGGCTCTGGAAACACCATATATTTT
TRBD1	.	TRBV5-1	TRBJ1-2	CASSLTTGEGGYTF	TGCGCCAGCAGCTTAACGACAGGGGAGGGTGGCTACACCTTC
.	.	TRBV18	TRBJ2-2	CASKEGVVTNTGELFF	TGTGCCAGCAAGGAAGGAGTTGTTACGAACACCGGGGAGCTGTTTTTT
TRBD1	.	TRBV11-2	TRBJ1-1	CASSLHPGQGSENTEAFF	TGTGCCAGCAGCCTACATCCGGGACAGGGCTCGGAGAACACTGAAGCTTTCTTT
TRBD2	.	TRBV3-1/TRBV3-2	TRBJ2-2	CASSRRLAQNTGELFF	TGTGCCAGCAGCCGCCGACTAGCGCAGAACACCGGGGAGCTGTTTTTT
TRBD2	.	TRBV27	TRBJ2-5	CASSSLAAQETQYF	TGTGCCAGCAGTTCACTAGCGGCCCAAGAGACCCAGTACTTC
.	once	TRBV5-1	TRBJ2-7	CASSSRQVTTNEQYF	TGCGCCAGCAGCTCAAGACAGGTTACCACCAACGAGCAGTACTTC
TRBD1	.	TRBV29-1	TRBJ2-5	CSVAPTGAETQYF	TGCAGCGTTGCTCCAACAGGGGCAGAGACCCAGTACTTC
.	.	TRBV2	TRBJ1-5	CASSYGQYSNQPQHF	TGTGCCAGCAGTTATGGACAGTATAGCAATCAGCCCCAGCATTTT
TRBD2	.	TRBV10-1	TRBJ2-7	CASSESIAGGPRNEQYF	TGCGCCAGCAGTGAGTCGATAGCGGGAGGGCCGAGGAACGAGCAGTACTTC
.	.	TRBV5-6	TRBJ1-5	CASSLRGDSNQPQHF	TGTGCCAGCAGCCTTAGGGGTGACAGTAATCAGCCCCAGCATTTT
TRBD1	.	TRBV3-1/TRBV3-2	TRBJ2-7	CASSQDGQGAGSYEQYF	TGTGCCAGCAGCCAAGATGGTCAGGGGGCAGGGTCCTACGAGCAGTACTTC
TRBD2	.	TRBV19	TRBJ2-1	CASSIPTSGAISYNEQFF	TGTGCCAGTAGTATACCGACTAGCGGGGCAATCTCCTACAATGAGCAGTTCTTC
.	.	TRBV3-1/TRBV3-2	TRBJ1-2	CASSPRGGAGYGYTF	TGTGCCAGCAGCCCCCGGGGGGGCGCAGGCTATGGCTACACCTTC
.	.	TRBV28	TRBJ1-4	CASSLGARLNEKLFF	TGTGCCAGCAGTTTAGGGGCCCGACTTAATGAAAAACTGTTTTTT
.	.	TRBV2	TRBJ1-4	CASNWERGTNEKLFF	TGTGCCAGCAACTGGGAGAGAGGGACTAATGAAAAACTGTTTTTT
TRBD2	.	TRBV3-1/TRBV3-2	TRBJ2-1	CASSPRGSGGYNEQFF	TGTGCCAGCAGCCCCCGGGGAAGCGGGGGCTACAATGAGCAGTTCTTC
.	.	TRBV5-1	TRBJ1-4	CASSLNGARDEKLFF	TGCGCCAGCAGCTTGAATGGGGCAAGGGATGAAAAACTGTTTTTT
TRBD2	.	TRBV27	TRBJ2-5	CASRSHGGVQETQYF	TGTGCCAGCAGATCCCACGGGGGGGTACAAGAGACCCAGTACTTC
.	once	TRBV4-1	TRBJ2-4	CASSQEPTGLAKNIQYF	TGCGCCAGCAGCCAAGAACCCACCGGACTAGCCAAAAACATTCAGTACTTC
.	.	TRBV6-1	TRBJ1-6	CASSEGQINSPLHF	TGTGCCAGCAGTGAGGGACAAATAAATTCACCCCTCCACTTT